The sequence of this T cell receptor beta chain was determined in a study of Graves' ophthalmopathy and Graves' hyperthyroidism. Study results and caveats: Detected in blood as well were most expanded thyroid clonotypes with frequency above 0.001. Classification of ophthalmopathy versus stable hyperthyroidism by a 13-signature model yielded around 90% sensitivity and roughly 81% specificity. This model predicted ophthalmopathy progression (sensitivity around 70%, specificity about 72%).

The CDR3 runs 15 residues. CDR1 KGHDR and CDR2 SFDVKD come from the germline V gene. Between the trimmed V and J ends, which lost 4 bases and 4 bases, there was a span of 12 bases. This clonotype was detected ten times or more. Its antigen is undetermined. Clinicians made diagnoses from clinical symptoms, serum thyroxine, TRAb, thyroid ultrasound and orbital computed tomography. RNA transcripts yielded amplified TCR beta CDR3 regions. The library came from an HTBI-primed first-round RT-PCR and a second-round multiplex PCR. MiXCR, run by TCRdb on the multiplex PCR reads, gives a single entry per CDR3 protein. This sample has hundreds of thousands of distinct CDR3 sequences, with approximately 22% found just once.

The sample taken for sequencing was peripheral blood. The receptor's source is a woman aged 18-29 years with stable Graves' hyperthyroidism. Some clones in this sample may be carry-over from other donors' samples. The chain combines TRBV24-1 with TRBJ2-2, with a tentative D call TRBD2 (6 bases). Here the CDR3 reads CATSETGAGTGELFF. The CDR3 nucleotides are TGTGCCACCAGTGAGACGGGAGCGGGCACCGGGGAGCTGTTTTTT.